This record concerns one TCR beta chain sequence. The antigen is not known. TCRdb's copy holds only in-frame clones and misses some; the assay was immunoSEQ multiplex PCR. The sample comprises about 120,000 clones, roughly 90% of which are singletons, and 4% to 5% rests with the top ten. Germline V gene data show CDR1 as MRHNA and CDR2 as SNTAGT. The CDR3 runs 14 residues. V was shortened by 8 bases and J by 0 bases, with 10 bases between the two germline ends. The entry originates in a study of T cell responses to AZD1222 COVID-19 vaccine. General study findings and limits: Females made up more of the donors, who were largely white British, and clonal diversity may have come out too low. Nearly half of spike-specific TCRs reportedly target variant regions that are unmutated in the B.1.351 and B.1.1.7 variants. Across spike, vaccine-associated CD4 TCRs were found, dominant at 160-218 and 743-854.

The origin of this receptor is an adult who received the MenACWY meningococcal vaccine as a control. Source: peripheral blood, taken 28 days after the second dose of the MenACWY control vaccine. The genes are TRBV6-4 and TRBJ2-2; no firm D call. The CDR3 DNA reads as TGTGCCAGCGTCCGGCCTCCGAACACCGGGGAGCTGTTTTTT. Translated, it gives CASVRPPNTGELFF.